This T cell receptor beta chain was recovered during a study of T cell repertoires in ileal Crohn's disease. The germline CDR1 and CDR2 sequences are LNHDA and SQIVND (reference sequence). J gave up 6 bases and V 4 bases, and 3 bases lay outside the gene matches. The CDR3 has 15 amino acids. TCRdb's table, derived via immunoSEQ multiplex PCR, lists solely in-frame clones and lacks some. The sample has more than 11,000 clones; 70% are singletons. The material sequenced was ileal tissue. The J gene is TRBJ2-3, the V gene TRBV19; TRBD2 matches 14 bases. This clonotype was sampled from an adult with Crohn's disease. CDR3 nucleotide sequence: TGTGCCAGTAGTAGGACTAGCGGGGGGCGGGATACGCAGTATTTT. Its translation is CASSRTSGGRDTQYF.